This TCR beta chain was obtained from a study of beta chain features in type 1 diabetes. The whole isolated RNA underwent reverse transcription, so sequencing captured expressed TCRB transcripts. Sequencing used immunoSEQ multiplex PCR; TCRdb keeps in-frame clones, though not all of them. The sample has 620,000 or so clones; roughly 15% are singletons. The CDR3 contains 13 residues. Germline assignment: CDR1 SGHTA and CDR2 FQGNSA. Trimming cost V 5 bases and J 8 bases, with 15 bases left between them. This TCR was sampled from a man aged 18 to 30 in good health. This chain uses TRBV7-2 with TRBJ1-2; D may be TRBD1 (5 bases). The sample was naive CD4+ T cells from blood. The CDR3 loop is CASSINHRDGYTF. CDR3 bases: TGTGCCAGCAGCATCAACCACCGGGACGGCTACACCTTC.